This T cell receptor (beta chain) was profiled in a study of TIL therapy for anti-PD-1-resistant metastatic lung cancer. The time point: pre-treatment sample, taken before nivolumab and TIL therapy. The tumor samples were excised metastases, mostly pleural nodules or supraclavicular lymph nodes. The libraries were made with immunoSEQ v3. Profiled with immunoSEQ multiplex PCR; TCRdb holds only in-frame clones, not every one. Of 95,000 or so clones in the sample, around 71% were seen once. CDR3 length equals 14 residues. The germline V gene encodes CDR1 SGHTA and CDR2 FQGNSA. Trimming pared 1 base from V and 3 bases from J, leaving 9 bases between. This clone appeared a single time.

Sequencing used tumor tissue, obtained at baseline. The rearrangement joins TRBV7-2 to TRBJ2-5; weak D call: TRBD2 (6 bases). This TCR was recovered from a person aged 25-80 years with non-small cell lung cancer. The CDR3 bases are TGTGCCAGCAGCTTAGTCGGGGGAAAAGAGACCCAGTACTTC. It translates to CASSLVGGKETQYF.